This T cell receptor beta chain appears in the sequencing data of a study of blood T cell repertoires in COVID-19. Study-level background: Acute and convalescent COVID-19 samples came from the United States, Italy and Spain. PBMCs, B-cell-depleted T cells, or T cells were the source of the cDNA or gDNA that made up the material.

Using immunoSEQ multiplex PCR, the repertoire was profiled, and TCRdb retains in-frame clones only, with some absent. The repertoire holds approximately 110,000 clones, with around 88% as singletons. Trimming pared 7 bases from V and 0 bases from J, leaving 13 bases between. The CDR3 contains 16 residues. Per germline, CDR1 LNHDA and CDR2 SQIVND (reference sequence). This sequence joins TRBV19 and TRBJ2-6, with D perhaps TRBD1 (5 bases). Sample: peripheral blood. This TCR was recovered from a woman between 45 and 65 years old with active or convalescent COVID-19. CDR3 loop: CASTKPRGSGANVLTF. In DNA, the CDR3 is TGTGCCAGTACCAAACCAAGGGGCTCTGGGGCCAACGTCCTGACTTTC.